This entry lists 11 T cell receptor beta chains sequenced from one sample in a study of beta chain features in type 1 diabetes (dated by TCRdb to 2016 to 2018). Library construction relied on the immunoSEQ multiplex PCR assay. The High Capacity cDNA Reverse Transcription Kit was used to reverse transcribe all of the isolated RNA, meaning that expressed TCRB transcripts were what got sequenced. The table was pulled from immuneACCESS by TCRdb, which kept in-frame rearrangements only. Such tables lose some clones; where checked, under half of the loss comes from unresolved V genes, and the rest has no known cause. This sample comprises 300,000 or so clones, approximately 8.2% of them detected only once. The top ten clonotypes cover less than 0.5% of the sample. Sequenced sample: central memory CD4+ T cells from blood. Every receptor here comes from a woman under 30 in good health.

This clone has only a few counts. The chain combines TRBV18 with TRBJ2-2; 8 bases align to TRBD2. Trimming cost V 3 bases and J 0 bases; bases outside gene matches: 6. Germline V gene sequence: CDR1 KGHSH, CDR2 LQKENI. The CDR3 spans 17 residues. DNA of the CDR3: TGTGCCAGCTCACCTTCACTAGCGGTTGCGAACACCGGGGAGCTGTTTTTT. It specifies CASSPSLAVANTGELFF.

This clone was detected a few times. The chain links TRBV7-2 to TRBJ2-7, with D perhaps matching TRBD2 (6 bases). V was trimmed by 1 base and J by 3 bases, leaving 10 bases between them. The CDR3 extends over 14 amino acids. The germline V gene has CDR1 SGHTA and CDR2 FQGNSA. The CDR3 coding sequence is TGTGCCAGCAGCTTAGGGATGGGGGGCTACGAGCAGTACTTC. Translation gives CASSLGMGGYEQYF.

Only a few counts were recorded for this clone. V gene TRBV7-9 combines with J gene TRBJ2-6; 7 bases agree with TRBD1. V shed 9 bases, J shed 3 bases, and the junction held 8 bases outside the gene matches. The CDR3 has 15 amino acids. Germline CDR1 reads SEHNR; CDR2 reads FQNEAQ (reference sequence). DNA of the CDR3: TGTGCCAGTCAATCACAGGGGAATGGGGCCAACGTCCTGACTTTC. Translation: CASQSQGNGANVLTF.

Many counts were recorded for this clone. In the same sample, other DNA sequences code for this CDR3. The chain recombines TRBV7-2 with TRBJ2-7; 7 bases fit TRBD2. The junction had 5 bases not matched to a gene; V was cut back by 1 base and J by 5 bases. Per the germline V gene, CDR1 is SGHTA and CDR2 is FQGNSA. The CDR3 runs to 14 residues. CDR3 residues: CASSLVGGSDEQYF. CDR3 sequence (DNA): TGTGCCAGCAGCTTAGTGGGAGGGAGCGACGAGCAGTACTTC.

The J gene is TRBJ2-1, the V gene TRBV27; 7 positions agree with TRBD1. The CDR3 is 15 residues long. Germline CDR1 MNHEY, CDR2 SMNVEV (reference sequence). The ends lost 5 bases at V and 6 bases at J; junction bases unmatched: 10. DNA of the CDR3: TGTGCCAGCAGTCCGCAAGGACAGGTACGCAATGAGCAGTTCTTC. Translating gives CASSPQGQVRNEQFF.

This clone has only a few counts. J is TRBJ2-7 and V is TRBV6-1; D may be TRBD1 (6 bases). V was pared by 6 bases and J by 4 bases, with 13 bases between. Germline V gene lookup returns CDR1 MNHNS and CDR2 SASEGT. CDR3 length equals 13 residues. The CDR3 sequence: CASRRTDFYEQYF. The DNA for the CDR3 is TGTGCCAGCAGACGGACAGACTTTTACGAGCAGTACTTC.

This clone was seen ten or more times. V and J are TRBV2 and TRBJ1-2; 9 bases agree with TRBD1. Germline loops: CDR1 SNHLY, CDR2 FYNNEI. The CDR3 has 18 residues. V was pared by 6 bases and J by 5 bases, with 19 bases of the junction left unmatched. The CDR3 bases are TGTGCCAGCAGCCCAGCGCCGGGACAGGGTATTTTTCGGTATGGCTACACCTTC. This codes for CASSPAPGQGIFRYGYTF.

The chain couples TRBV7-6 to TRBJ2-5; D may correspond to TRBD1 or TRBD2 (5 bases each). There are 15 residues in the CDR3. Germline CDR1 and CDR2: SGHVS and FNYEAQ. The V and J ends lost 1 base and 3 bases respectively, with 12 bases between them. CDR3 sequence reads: CASSLVEGREETQYF. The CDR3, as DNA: TGTGCCAGCAGCTTAGTTGAGGGCAGGGAAGAGACCCAGTACTTC.

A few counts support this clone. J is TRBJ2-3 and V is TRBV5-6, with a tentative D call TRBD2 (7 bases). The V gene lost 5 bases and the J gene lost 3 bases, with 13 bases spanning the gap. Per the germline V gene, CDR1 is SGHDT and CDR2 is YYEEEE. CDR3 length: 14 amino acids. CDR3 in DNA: TGTGCCAGCAGTCACAGGGAGGGAACAGATACGCAGTATTTT. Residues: CASSHREGTDTQYF.

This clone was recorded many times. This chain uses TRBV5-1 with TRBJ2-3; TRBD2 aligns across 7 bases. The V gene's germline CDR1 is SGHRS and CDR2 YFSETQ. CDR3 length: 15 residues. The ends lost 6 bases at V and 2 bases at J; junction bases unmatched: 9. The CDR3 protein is CASNILAGDTDTQYF. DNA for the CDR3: TGCGCCAGCAACATCTTAGCGGGTGACACAGATACGCAGTATTTT.

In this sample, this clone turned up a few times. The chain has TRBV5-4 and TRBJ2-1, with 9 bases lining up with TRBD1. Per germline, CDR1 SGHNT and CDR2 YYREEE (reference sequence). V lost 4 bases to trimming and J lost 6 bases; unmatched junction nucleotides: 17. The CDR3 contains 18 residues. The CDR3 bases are TGTGCCAGCAGCCGAGGGTCCCTACAGGGGGCCACTAGCAATGAGCAGTTCTTC. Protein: CASSRGSLQGATSNEQFF.